The 9 T cell receptor beta chains presented below share a single source sample, sequenced in a study of T-cell reconstitution after alpha-beta-depleted transplantation in children (dated by TCRdb to 2016 to 2018). The protocol used for the library was PCR. Instrument on record: Illumina HiSeq 2500. Molecular barcoding was employed in the preparation of TCR libraries, with unique molecular identifiers being used to normalize TCRbeta repertoire quantification. TCRdb reanalyzed the raw reads on its own, using fastp at Q25 for trimming and MiXCR for clone calling, and kept in-frame beta chains. Rows are combined by CDR3 protein, so each entry shows the most common genes and DNA. For this sample the table gives under 350,000 distinct CDR3 sequences, of which 9.5% to 10% were detected only once. The biggest ten clones account for around 10% of the sample. The starting material was PBMCs from the stem cell graft donor, obtained from the stem cell graft. These receptors all come from a human donor who donated a stem cell graft to a child with SCID.

The rearrangement uses TRBV4-2 and TRBJ2-2; TRBD2 might be the D (5 bases). The CDR3 has 13 amino acids. Between the trimmed V and J ends, which lost 6 bases and 5 bases, there was a span of 10 bases. Germline CDR1 reads LGHNA; CDR2 reads YNFKEQ. The chain's CDR3 is CASRVGVTGELFF. For the CDR3, the DNA is TGTGCCAGCAGGGTCGGGGTTACCGGGGAGCTGTTTTTT.

V is TRBV2 and J is TRBJ2-1, with TRBD2 matching over 14 bases. J lost 4 bases, V lost 6 bases, and 8 bases had no gene match. The CDR3 contains 17 residues. CDR1 and CDR2 (germline): SNHLY, FYNNEI. CDR3 in DNA: TGTGCCAGCAGGGGGACTAGCGGGGGCGACCTTTACAATGAGCAGTTCTTC. This gives the protein CASRGTSGGDLYNEQFF.

This clonotype was counted only a few times. The chain employs TRBV12-3 or TRBV12-4 and TRBJ2-2; D remains unclear. The length of the CDR3 is 15 residues. The germline V and J ends were trimmed by 2 bases and 4 bases, with 11 bases remaining between them. The CDR3, as DNA: TGTGCCAGCAGTTTAAGAGATACGAGCACCGGGGAGCTGTTTTTT. Translating it yields CASSLRDTSTGELFF.

Only a few counts were recorded for this clonotype. The CDR3 sequence is CASSSLTSELNTGELFF. The CDR3 nucleotides are TGTGCCAGCAGCTCCTTAACTAGCGAACTGAACACCGGGGAGCTGTTTTTT. The chain couples TRBV7-9 to TRBJ2-2, with 7 bases lining up with TRBD2. Germline trimming cut 4 bases from V and 1 base from J; bases unmatched to any gene: 9. The CDR3 has 17 residues. Looked up from germline, CDR1 is SEHNR and CDR2 is FQNEAQ (reference sequence).

This clonotype was found many times. J is TRBJ1-4 and V is TRBV6-1; D might be TRBD1 (5 bases). From germline, CDR1 is MNHNS and CDR2 SASEGT. Trimming removed 2 bases from V and 7 bases from J, with 14 bases in between. CDR3 length: 15 amino acids. The CDR3 loop is CASSEFQGIGEKLFF. The CDR3 coding sequence is TGTGCCAGCAGTGAATTCCAGGGCATAGGTGAAAAACTGTTTTTT.

The chain is built from TRBV7-9 and TRBJ2-7, with D hard to call. There are 10 residues in the CDR3. Germline CDR1 SEHNR, CDR2 FQNEAQ (reference sequence). CDR3 coding DNA: TGTGCTACTGGGCCATACGAGCAGTACTTC. It translates to CATGPYEQYF.

This clonotype has only a few counts. The chain has TRBV2 and TRBJ1-4; possible D gene TRBD1, 6 bases. This CDR3 has 13 residues. Germline V lookup: CDR1 SNHLY, CDR2 FYNNEI. The ends were cut back, 8 bases at V and 6 bases at J, with 13 bases in the middle. The CDR3 DNA sequence: TGTGCCAGCCGTCTCGGGGGCGATGAAAAACTGTTTTTT. This encodes CASRLGGDEKLFF.

The chain employs TRBV5-1 and TRBJ1-4, with TRBD1 matching 7 bases. V lost 1 base and J lost 7; bases outside the gene matches: 7. CDR1 SGHRS and CDR2 YFSETQ come from the germline V gene. The CDR3 has 15 amino acids. CDR3 in amino acids: CASSLNAQGGEKLFF. The CDR3 DNA sequence: TGCGCCAGCAGCTTGAATGCGCAGGGGGGTGAAAAACTGTTTTTT.

Note on this clonotype: A much larger clone differs by one base, so this may be a read error. The CDR3 spells CASSLCNYQPQHF. The DNA of the CDR3 is TGTGCCAGCAGTTTATGCAACTATCAGCCCCAGCATTTT. The J gene is TRBJ1-5, the V gene TRBV12-3 or TRBV12-4, with D unresolved. The CDR3 spans 13 residues. V was pared by 2 bases and J by 5 bases, with 7 bases between.